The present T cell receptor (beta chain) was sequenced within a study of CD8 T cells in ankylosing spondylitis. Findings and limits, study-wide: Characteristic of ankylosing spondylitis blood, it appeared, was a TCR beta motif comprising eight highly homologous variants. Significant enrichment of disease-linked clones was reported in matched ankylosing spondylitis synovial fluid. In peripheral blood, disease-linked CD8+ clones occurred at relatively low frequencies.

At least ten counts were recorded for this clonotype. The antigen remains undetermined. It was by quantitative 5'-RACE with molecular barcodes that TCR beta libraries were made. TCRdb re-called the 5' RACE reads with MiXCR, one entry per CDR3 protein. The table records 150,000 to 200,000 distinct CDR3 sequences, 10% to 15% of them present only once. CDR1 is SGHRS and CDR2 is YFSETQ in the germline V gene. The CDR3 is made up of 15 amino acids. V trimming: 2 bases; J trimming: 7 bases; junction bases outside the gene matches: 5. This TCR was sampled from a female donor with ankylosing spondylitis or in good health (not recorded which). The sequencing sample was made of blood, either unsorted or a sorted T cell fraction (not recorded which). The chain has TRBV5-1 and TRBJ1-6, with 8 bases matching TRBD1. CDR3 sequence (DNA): TGCGCCAGCAGCTTAGGGGACAGGACGAATTCACCCCTCCACTTT. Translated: CASSLGDRTNSPLHF.